The text below deals with one T cell receptor beta chain. What it binds is not known. A junction end diverges from the germline sequence, so it may reflect a read error. The template was RNA from unsorted bulk tissue. Distant lung tissue was collected more than 3 cm away from the tumor edge. The germline V gene encodes CDR1 SQVTM and CDR2 ANQGSEA. CDR3 length: 15 amino acids. TCRbeta libraries were built with three rounds of nested PCR, modified from ARM-PCR. One entry per CDR3 protein results from TCRdb running MiXCR on the multiplex PCR reads. The repertoire includes tens of thousands of distinct CDR3 sequences, about 70% of them detected once, and over 20% sits in the top ten. The data stem from a study of tumor and adjacent non-tumor tissue in lung cancer. Findings and limits, study-wide: Top 100 clones took a larger repertoire share in normal lung.

The receptor was isolated from a woman aged 55-70 years with non-small cell lung cancer. Sequenced: distant non-tumor lung tissue. V gene TRBV29-1 combines with J gene TRBJ2-7; 10 bases match TRBD2. CDR3 protein: CSVVEGGTSVYEQYF. In DNA form, the CDR3 reads TGTAGCGTTGTGGAGGGAGGGACTAGCGTCTACGAGCAGTACTTC.